A single sample gave rise to the 32 T cell receptor beta chains below, sequenced in a study of blood T cell repertoires in COVID-19 (TCRdb year 2020). Library preparation used the immunoSEQ multiplex PCR assay. This is the immuneACCESS table as TCRdb keeps it, with only in-frame sequences that have V and J called. A part of the clones is gone; compared with another copy, unresolved V genes explain less than half, and the rest is unexplained. The sample includes more than 95,000 clones, with roughly four fifths observed a single time. The ten largest clonotypes hold roughly 4% of the sample. Sequencing was done on a sample of peripheral blood. The receptors originated from a woman aged 45-65 years with acute or convalescent COVID-19.

The rearrangement joins TRBV15 to TRBJ1-3; D unresolved. V dropped 4 bases and J dropped 3 bases, with 13 bases sitting between them. The germline gives CDR1 LNHNV, CDR2 YYDKDF (reference sequence). The CDR3 totals 15 residues. The CDR3 loop reads CATSTNPGGGNTIYF. In nucleotides, the CDR3 is TGTGCCACCAGCACCAACCCGGGTGGTGGAAACACCATATATTTT.

The rearrangement uses TRBV21-1 and TRBJ2-1; the table names TRBD1, a call not compared with the DNA. TRBV21-1 constitutes a pseudogene. This CDR3 has 16 amino acids. This CDR3 reads CASSKLGTVGYNEQFF. CDR3 in DNA: TGTGCCAGCAGCAAACTAGGGACAGTAGGGTACAATGAGCAGTTCTTC.

The chain combines TRBV6-5 with TRBJ1-1, with no clear D. CDR3 length: 13 amino acids. CDR1 and CDR2 (germline): MNHEY, SVGAGI. Trimming left V 5 bases short and J 6 bases short, with 13 bases between. The CDR3 reads CASSPSPEAEAFF. CDR3 nucleotide sequence: TGTGCCAGCAGTCCCAGCCCTGAGGCTGAAGCTTTCTTT.

The rearrangement links TRBV25-1 to TRBJ2-5, with D unresolved. From germline, CDR1 is MGHDK and CDR2 SYGVNS. Trimming removed 3 bases from V and 1 base from J, with 6 bases in between. The CDR3 length is 13 residues. In DNA, the CDR3 is TGTGCCAGCAGTGAGGCCACCCAAGAGACCCAGTACTTC. It specifies CASSEATQETQYF.

V and J are TRBV5-1 and TRBJ2-3, with TRBD2 identical over 8 bases. Germline V gives CDR1 SGHRS, CDR2 YFSETQ. The length of the CDR3 is 15 residues. The V gene end was trimmed by 10 bases and the J gene end by 5 bases; junction bases not matched to a gene: 15. The CDR3: CAASASGGNGDTQYF. The CDR3 DNA is TGCGCCGCCTCCGCGTCGGGGGGGAACGGAGATACGCAGTATTTT.

The chain employs TRBV6-4 and TRBJ2-1, with 11 bases fitting TRBD2. This CDR3 has 15 residues. Germline V lookup: CDR1 MRHNA, CDR2 SNTAGT. Trimming at V came to 4 bases and at J to 6 bases, leaving 5 bases not matched to a gene. CDR3 in amino acids: CASSAGLAGGNEQFF. CDR3 DNA: TGTGCCAGCAGTGCGGGGCTAGCGGGGGGCAATGAGCAGTTCTTC.

This clone was found once. The same CDR3 also results from other DNA sequences found in this sample. CDR3 in DNA: TGTGCCAGCAGTCTCGGACTAGCGGGTCAAGAGACCCAGTACTTC. Its protein product is CASSLGLAGQETQYF. The genes are TRBV28 and TRBJ2-5; 11 nucleotides match TRBD2. Germline lookup yields CDR1 MDHEN and CDR2 SYDVKM. J was trimmed by 2 bases and V by 5 bases; bases with no gene match: 4. The CDR3 runs 15 residues. Filled out from reference TRBV28 and TRBJ2-5, the complete variable domain reads DVKVTQSSRYLVKRTGEKVFLECVQDMDHENMFWYRQDPGLGLRLIYFSYDVKMKEKGDIPEGYSVSREKKERFSLILESASTNQTSMYLCASSLGLAGQETQYFGPGTRLLVL.

The chain combines TRBV2 with TRBJ1-5; 8 bases line up with TRBD1. This CDR3 comprises 15 residues. V shed 4 bases, J shed 0 bases, and the junction held 2 bases outside the gene matches. Germline V gene data show CDR1 as SNHLY and CDR2 as FYNNEI. CDR3 DNA sequence: TGTGCCAGCAGTGGGGACAGGTATAGCAATCAGCCCCAGCATTTT. Its translation: CASSGDRYSNQPQHF.

The chain combines TRBV5-1 with TRBJ1-3; TRBD1 is a possible D gene (5 bases). Germline V gives CDR1 SGHRS, CDR2 YFSETQ. This CDR3 comprises 16 residues. Trimming pared 3 bases from V and 0 bases from J, leaving 13 bases between. The CDR3 DNA reads TGCGCCAGCAGCTCTACCGGACAACTCTCTGGAAACACCATATATTTT. Protein: CASSSTGQLSGNTIYF.

This clone was seen a handful of times. This rearrangement joins TRBV28 to TRBJ1-1; 7 positions agree with TRBD1. Germline CDR1 MDHEN, CDR2 SYDVKM. The CDR3 is 16 residues long. With V trimmed by 1 base and J by 3 bases, 8 bases remained unmatched. The DNA for the CDR3 is TGTGCCAGCAGTTTATTGGGTGGCAGGGGGGACACTGAAGCTTTCTTT. Translation gives CASSLLGGRGDTEAFF.

The genes are TRBV12-3 or TRBV12-4 and TRBJ1-1; possibly TRBD1 for D (6 bases). The V end lost 5 bases, the J end lost 1 base, and 8 bases lay between the germline ends. The CDR3 loop spans 13 amino acids. The CDR3 DNA reads as TGTGCCAGCAGTAGACAGGAGAACACTGAAGCTTTCTTT. Translation gives CASSRQENTEAFF.

The rearrangement joins TRBV9 to TRBJ1-2, with TRBD1 as a possible D gene (6 bases). The CDR3 has 12 amino acids. From germline, CDR1 is SGDLS and CDR2 YYNGEE. Deletions cut 3 bases from V and 8 bases from J, with 11 bases between. CDR3 DNA sequence: TGTGCCAGCAGCGCGACAGGCAGCGGCTACACCTTC. Translation: CASSATGSGYTF.

This chain links TRBV12-3 or TRBV12-4 with TRBJ1-2; a possible D gene is TRBD1 (6 bases). Between the trimmed V and J ends, which lost 6 bases and 5 bases, there was a span of 10 bases. This CDR3 contains 12 residues. The CDR3 protein is CASRMDSYGYTF. The CDR3 DNA reads TGTGCCAGCAGAATGGACAGTTATGGCTACACCTTC.

This chain connects TRBV3-1 (or the pseudogene TRBV3-2) to TRBJ2-1, with D possibly being TRBD1 (6 bases). The V and J ends lost 0 bases and 8 bases respectively, with 14 bases between them. This CDR3 region has 15 residues. Germline V lookup: CDR1 LGHDT, CDR2 YNNKEL (reference sequence). CDR3 region: CASSQDGRGRDEQFF. CDR3 DNA: TGTGCCAGCAGCCAAGATGGCAGGGGTCGGGATGAGCAGTTCTTC.

The chain combines TRBV3-1 (or the pseudogene TRBV3-2) with TRBJ1-5; D gene uncertain. Per germline, CDR1 LGHDT and CDR2 YNNKEL (reference sequence). V lost 3 bases and J lost 1, with 7 bases in between. This CDR3 contains 14 residues. The DNA for the CDR3 is TGTGCCAGCAGCCACCACGAGAGCAATCAGCCCCAGCATTTT. This codes for CASSHHESNQPQHF.

The chain uses TRBV14 and TRBJ2-7, with D unresolved. Looked up from germline, CDR1 is SGHDN and CDR2 is FVKESK. V was shortened by 0 bases and J by 4 bases, with 7 bases between the two germline ends. The CDR3 has 13 amino acids. The CDR3 DNA is TGTGCCAGCAGCCAAGATCACCTATACGAGCAGTACTTC. It is translated as CASSQDHLYEQYF. The full variable domain, its missing parts supplied by reference TRBV14 and TRBJ2-7, is EAGVTQFPSHSVIEKGQTVTLRCDPISGHDNLYWYRRVMGKEIKFLLHFVKESKQDESGMPNNRFLAERTGGTYSTLKVQPAELEDSGVYFCASSQDHLYEQYFGPGTRLTVT.

This clone was seen a single time. V usage is TRBV20-1 and J usage is TRBJ1-5, with D possibly being TRBD1 (5 bases). The CDR3 is 14 residues long. Germline V gene data show CDR1 as DFQATT and CDR2 as SNEGSKA (reference sequence). Trimming pared 3 bases from V and 4 bases from J, leaving 13 bases between. CDR3 sequence reads: CSASTRGWNQPQHF. The CDR3 nucleotides read TGCAGTGCTAGTACTCGGGGGTGGAATCAGCCCCAGCATTTT.

The rearrangement joins TRBV7-9 to TRBJ1-1, with D perhaps TRBD1 (5 bases). V lost 6 bases and J 4 bases, leaving 12 bases between the germline ends. Germline CDR1 and CDR2: SEHNR and FQNEAQ (reference sequence). The CDR3 has 13 residues. The CDR3 nucleotides are TGTGCCAGCAGGGATGGGGGGGTCACTGAAGCTTTCTTT. Translated: CASRDGGVTEAFF.

This chain uses TRBV19 with TRBJ2-7; possibly TRBD1 for D (5 bases). Germline V lookup: CDR1 LNHDA, CDR2 SQIVND (reference sequence). Trimming removed 1 base from V and 5 bases from J, with 9 bases in between. The CDR3 contains 13 residues. In nucleotides, the CDR3 is TGTGCCAGTAGTATAGCAGGGTTCAACGAGCAGTACTTC. This encodes CASSIAGFNEQYF.

This sequence joins TRBV9 and TRBJ2-5; D ambiguous. The CDR3 is 15 amino acids. The V gene lost 0 bases and the J gene lost 1 base, with 10 bases spanning the gap. Germline lookup yields CDR1 SGDLS and CDR2 YYNGEE. CDR3 coding DNA: TGTGCCAGCAGCGTAGATTGGGCGACCCAAGAGACCCAGTACTTC. Translated: CASSVDWATQETQYF.

This clone was seen a few times. V is TRBV29-1 and J is TRBJ1-2; tentative D call: TRBD1 (6 bases). Germline V gene data show CDR1 as SQVTM and CDR2 as ANQGSEA. The CDR3 has 14 amino acids. V was cut by 6 bases and J by 5 bases, with 19 bases left in between. The CDR3 DNA reads TGCAGCGTCGACTCAGGGGAGGGGGTGTATGGCTACACCTTC. Protein sequence: CSVDSGEGVYGYTF.

V gene TRBV20-1 combines with J gene TRBJ2-1; 9 nucleotides agree with TRBD2. J lost 6 bases, V lost 3 bases, and 6 bases had no gene match. Germline values: CDR1 DFQATT, CDR2 SNEGSKA (reference sequence). The CDR3 is made up of 14 amino acids. The CDR3 here is CSASWASGTNEQFF. CDR3 nucleotide sequence: TGCAGTGCTAGTTGGGCTAGCGGGACCAATGAGCAGTTCTTC.

The V call is TRBV5-1, the J call TRBJ1-1; unclear D gene. Trimming removed 4 bases from V and 5 bases from J, with 9 bases in between. The CDR3 has 12 amino acids. Germline values: CDR1 SGHRS, CDR2 YFSETQ. CDR3: CASSPRGTEAFF. In nucleotides, the CDR3 is TGCGCCAGCAGCCCACGAGGGACTGAAGCTTTCTTT.

J is TRBJ2-1 and V is TRBV14; D not certain. The CDR3 length is 12 residues. Germline values: CDR1 SGHDN, CDR2 FVKESK. Trimming shortened V by 1 base and J by 11 bases, and 9 bases separated the two germline ends. The CDR3 DNA is TGTGCCAGCAGCCAAGCTAGAAGGAAGCAGTTCTTC. Translating it yields CASSQARRKQFF.

The chain carries TRBV29-1 and TRBJ2-1, with a weak D call TRBD1 (6 bases). Deletions cut 4 bases from V and 5 bases from J, with 9 bases between. Germline CDR1 is SQVTM and CDR2 is ANQGSEA. The CDR3 has 12 residues. DNA for the CDR3: TGCAGCGTTGCCAGGGGAGACAATGAGCAGTTCTTC. Amino acids: CSVARGDNEQFF.

The CDR3 DNA follows: TGTGCCAGCAGCCCAGGACAGAACACTGAAGCTTTCTTT. It translates to CASSPGQNTEAFF. The V and J genes are TRBV5-5 and TRBJ1-1; TRBD1 might be the D (5 bases). Per the germline V gene, CDR1 is SGHKS and CDR2 is YYEKEE (reference sequence). V was clipped by 4 bases and J by 1 base, with 8 bases between them. CDR3 length: 13 amino acids.

The chain recombines TRBV6-6 with TRBJ1-5, with D possibly being TRBD1 (6 bases). V lost 7 bases to trimming and J lost 7 bases, with 14 bases between them. This CDR3 comprises 13 residues. The V gene's germline CDR1 is MNHNY and CDR2 SVGAGI (reference sequence). CDR3 sequence (DNA): TGTGCCAGCAATCAGGGGCCCCGGCAGCCCCAGCATTTT. Translated, it gives CASNQGPRQPQHF.

The CDR3 region is CASSLRGPGQGAYGYTF. As DNA, the CDR3 is TGTGCCAGCAGTTTACGGGGCCCGGGACAGGGGGCTTATGGCTACACCTTC. J is TRBJ1-2 and V is TRBV27; TRBD1 matches at 12 bases. The germline gives CDR1 MNHEY, CDR2 SMNVEV (reference sequence). Trimming cost V 2 bases and J 5 bases; bases outside gene matches: 9. The CDR3 runs 17 residues.

The chain links TRBV6-1 to TRBJ1-5; D is uncertain. The CDR3 consists of 15 residues. Germline CDR1 is MNHNS and CDR2 is SASEGT. The V gene lost 2 bases and the J gene lost 0 bases, with 8 bases spanning the gap. The CDR3 reads CASSETTVSNQPQHF. In DNA, the CDR3 is TGTGCCAGCAGTGAAACCACAGTTAGCAATCAGCCCCAGCATTTT.

The chain uses TRBV3-1 (or the pseudogene TRBV3-2) and TRBJ2-4; 12 bases align to TRBD2. V lost 5 bases, J lost 8 bases, and 4 bases stayed unmatched. The CDR3 contains 14 residues. Germline V gene lookup returns CDR1 LGHDT and CDR2 YNNKEL (reference sequence). CDR3 coding DNA: TGTGCCAGCAGCAGACTAGCGGGAGTAGACATTCAGTACTTC. It translates to CASSRLAGVDIQYF.

J is TRBJ2-7 and V is TRBV6-5; TRBD1 agrees at 10 bases. The V segment lost 7 bases and the J segment 1 base; nucleotides outside the gene matches: 4. The V gene's germline CDR1 is MNHEY and CDR2 SVGAGI. This CDR3 contains 14 residues. The CDR3 sequence is CASMWTGGSYEQYF. The CDR3 DNA follows: TGTGCCAGCATGTGGACAGGGGGTTCCTACGAGCAGTACTTC.

This rearrangement joins TRBV3-1 (or the pseudogene TRBV3-2) to TRBJ1-2; D is undetermined. The length of the CDR3 is 15 residues. Trimming stripped 1 base from V and 8 bases from J, with 17 bases between. CDR1 and CDR2 from the germline V gene are LGHDT and YNNKEL (reference sequence). The chain's CDR3 is CASSQGHPAPGGYTF. The CDR3 DNA follows: TGTGCCAGCAGCCAAGGTCACCCCGCCCCCGGGGGCTACACCTTC.